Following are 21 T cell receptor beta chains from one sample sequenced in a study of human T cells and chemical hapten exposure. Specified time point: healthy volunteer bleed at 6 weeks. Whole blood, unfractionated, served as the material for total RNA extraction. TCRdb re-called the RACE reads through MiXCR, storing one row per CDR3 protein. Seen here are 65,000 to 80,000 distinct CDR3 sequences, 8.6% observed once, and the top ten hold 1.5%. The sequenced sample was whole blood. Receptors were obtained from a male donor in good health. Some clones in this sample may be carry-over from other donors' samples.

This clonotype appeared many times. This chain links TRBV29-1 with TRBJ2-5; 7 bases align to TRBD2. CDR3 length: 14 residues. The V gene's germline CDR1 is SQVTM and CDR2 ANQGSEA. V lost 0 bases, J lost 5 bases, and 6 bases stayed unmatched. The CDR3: CSVEEAGVIETQYF. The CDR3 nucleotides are TGCAGCGTTGAAGAGGCGGGAGTGATCGAGACCCAGTACTTC.

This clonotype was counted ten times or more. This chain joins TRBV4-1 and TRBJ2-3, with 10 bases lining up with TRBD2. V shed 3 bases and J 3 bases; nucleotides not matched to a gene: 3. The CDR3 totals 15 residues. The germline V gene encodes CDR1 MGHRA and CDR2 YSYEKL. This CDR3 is CASSQLAGATDTQYF. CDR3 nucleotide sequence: TGCGCCAGCAGCCAGCTAGCGGGAGCAACAGATACGCAGTATTTT.

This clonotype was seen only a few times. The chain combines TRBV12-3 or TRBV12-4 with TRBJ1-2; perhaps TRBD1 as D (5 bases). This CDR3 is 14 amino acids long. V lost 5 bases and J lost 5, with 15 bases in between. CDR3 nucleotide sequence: TGTGCCAGCAGTCCAGCGGGGACTGCTTATGGCTACACCTTC. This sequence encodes CASSPAGTAYGYTF.

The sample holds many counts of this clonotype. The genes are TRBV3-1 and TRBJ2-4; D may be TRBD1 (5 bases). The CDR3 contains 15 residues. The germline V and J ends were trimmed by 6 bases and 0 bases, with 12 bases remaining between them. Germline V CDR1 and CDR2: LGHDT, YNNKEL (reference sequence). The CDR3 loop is CASSSGRVAKNIQYF. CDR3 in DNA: TGTGCCAGCAGTTCAGGGCGAGTAGCCAAAAACATTCAGTACTTC.

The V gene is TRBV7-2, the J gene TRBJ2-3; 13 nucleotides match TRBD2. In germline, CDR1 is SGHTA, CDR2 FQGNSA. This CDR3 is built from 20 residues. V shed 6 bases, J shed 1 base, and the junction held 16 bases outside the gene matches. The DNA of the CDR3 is TGTGCCAGCAGTTACCACTTTAAACTAGCGGGAGGGCTCCGCACAGATACGCAGTATTTT. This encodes CASSYHFKLAGGLRTDTQYF.

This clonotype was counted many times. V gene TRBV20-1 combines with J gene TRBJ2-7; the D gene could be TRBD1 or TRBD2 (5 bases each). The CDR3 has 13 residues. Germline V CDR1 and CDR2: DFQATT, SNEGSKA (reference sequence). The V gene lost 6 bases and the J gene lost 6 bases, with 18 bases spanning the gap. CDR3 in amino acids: CSATRPRDVEQYF. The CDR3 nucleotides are TGCAGTGCCACCCGTCCAAGGGACGTCGAGCAGTACTTC.

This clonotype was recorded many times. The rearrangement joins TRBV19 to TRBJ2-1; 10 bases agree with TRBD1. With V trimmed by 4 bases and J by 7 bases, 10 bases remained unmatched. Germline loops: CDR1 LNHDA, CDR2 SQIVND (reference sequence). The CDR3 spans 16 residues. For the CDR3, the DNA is TGTGCCAGTAGTACTACTCCGGGACAGGGGACAAATGAGCAGTTCTTC. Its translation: CASSTTPGQGTNEQFF.

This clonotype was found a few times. CDR3 bases: TGTGCCAGCAGCGCCCGACAGACGCTGATGAACACTGAAGCTTTCTTT. Translation gives CASSARQTLMNTEAFF. The genes are TRBV11-1 and TRBJ1-1; D perhaps matches TRBD1 (5 bases). The ends were cut back, 5 bases at V and 0 bases at J, with 16 bases in the middle. Germline V lookup: CDR1 SGHAT, CDR2 FQDESV (reference sequence). The CDR3 is made up of 16 amino acids.

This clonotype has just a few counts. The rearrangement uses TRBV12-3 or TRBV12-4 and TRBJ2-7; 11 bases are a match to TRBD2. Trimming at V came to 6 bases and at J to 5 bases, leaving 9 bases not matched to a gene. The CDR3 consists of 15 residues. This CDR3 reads CASRASGRSVDEQYF. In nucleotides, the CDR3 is TGTGCCAGCAGGGCTAGCGGGAGGAGTGTGGACGAGCAGTACTTC.

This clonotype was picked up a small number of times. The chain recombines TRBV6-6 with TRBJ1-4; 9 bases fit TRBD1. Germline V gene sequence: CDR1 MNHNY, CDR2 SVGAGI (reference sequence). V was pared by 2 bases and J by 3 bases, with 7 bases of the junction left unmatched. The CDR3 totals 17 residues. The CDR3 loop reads CASSYPNTGGPNEKLFF. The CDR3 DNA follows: TGTGCCAGCAGTTACCCCAACACAGGGGGCCCTAATGAAAAACTGTTTTTT.

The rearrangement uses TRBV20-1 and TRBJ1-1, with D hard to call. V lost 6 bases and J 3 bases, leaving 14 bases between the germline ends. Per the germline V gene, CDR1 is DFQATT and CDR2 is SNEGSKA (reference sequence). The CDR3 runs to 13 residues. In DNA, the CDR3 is TGCAGTGCGGACTTAGTTTGGGACACTGAAGCTTTCTTT. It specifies CSADLVWDTEAFF.

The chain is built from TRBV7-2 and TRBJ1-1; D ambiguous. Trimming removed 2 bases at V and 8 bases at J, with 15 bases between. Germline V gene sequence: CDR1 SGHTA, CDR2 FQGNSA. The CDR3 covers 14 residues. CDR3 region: CASSLPGRSGEAFF. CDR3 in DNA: TGTGCCAGCAGCTTACCTGGCAGGTCGGGGGAAGCTTTCTTT.

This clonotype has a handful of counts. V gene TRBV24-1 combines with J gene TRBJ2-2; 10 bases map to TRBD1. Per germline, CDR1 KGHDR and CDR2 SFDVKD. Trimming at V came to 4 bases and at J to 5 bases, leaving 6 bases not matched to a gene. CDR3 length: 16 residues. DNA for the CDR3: TGTGCCACCAGTGAAAATGGACAGGGGGGAACCGGGGAGCTGTTTTTT. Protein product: CATSENGQGGTGELFF.

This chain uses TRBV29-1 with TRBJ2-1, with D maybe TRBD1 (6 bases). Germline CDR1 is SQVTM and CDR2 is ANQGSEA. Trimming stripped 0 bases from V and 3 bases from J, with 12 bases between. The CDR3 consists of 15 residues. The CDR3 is CSVEDGTHDYNEQFF. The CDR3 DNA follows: TGCAGCGTTGAAGATGGGACACATGACTACAATGAGCAGTTCTTC.

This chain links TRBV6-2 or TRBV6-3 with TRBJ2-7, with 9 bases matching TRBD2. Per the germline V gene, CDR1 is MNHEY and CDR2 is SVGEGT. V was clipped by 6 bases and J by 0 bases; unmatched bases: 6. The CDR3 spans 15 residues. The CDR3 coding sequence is TGTGCCAGCAGCTCACCGACTAGCGGCTCCTACGAGCAGTACTTC. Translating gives CASSSPTSGSYEQYF.

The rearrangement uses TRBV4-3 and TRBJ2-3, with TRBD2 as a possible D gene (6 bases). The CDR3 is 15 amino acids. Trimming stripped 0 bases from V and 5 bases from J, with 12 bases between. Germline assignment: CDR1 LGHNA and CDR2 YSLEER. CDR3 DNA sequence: TGCGCCAGCAGCCAAGAGAGGACTATCCGAGATACGCAGTATTTT. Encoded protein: CASSQERTIRDTQYF.

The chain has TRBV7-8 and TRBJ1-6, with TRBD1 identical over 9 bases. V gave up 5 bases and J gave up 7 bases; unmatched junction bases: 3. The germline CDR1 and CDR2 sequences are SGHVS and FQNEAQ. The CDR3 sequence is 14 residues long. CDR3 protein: CASSGDRVNSPLHF. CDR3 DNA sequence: TGTGCCAGCAGCGGGGACAGGGTAAATTCACCCCTCCACTTT.

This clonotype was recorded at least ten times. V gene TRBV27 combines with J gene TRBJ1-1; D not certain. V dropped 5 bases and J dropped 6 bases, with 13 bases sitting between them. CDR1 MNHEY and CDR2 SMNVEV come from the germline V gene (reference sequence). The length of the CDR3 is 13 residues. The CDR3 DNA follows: TGTGCCAGCAGTACCCTTGGCAGGTCTGAAGCTTTCTTT. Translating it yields CASSTLGRSEAFF.

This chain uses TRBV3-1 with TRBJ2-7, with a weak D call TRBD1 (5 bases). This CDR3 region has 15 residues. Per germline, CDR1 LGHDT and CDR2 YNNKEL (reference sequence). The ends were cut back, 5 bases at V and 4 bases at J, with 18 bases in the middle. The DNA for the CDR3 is TGTGCCAGCAGCATGAGAAGGGGCGCGTCTTACGAGCAGTACTTC. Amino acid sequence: CASSMRRGASYEQYF.

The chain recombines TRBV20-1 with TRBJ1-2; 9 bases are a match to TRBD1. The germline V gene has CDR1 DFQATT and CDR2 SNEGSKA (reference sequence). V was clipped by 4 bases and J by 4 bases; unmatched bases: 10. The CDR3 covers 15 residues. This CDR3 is CSANAGQGMSYGYTF. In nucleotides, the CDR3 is TGCAGTGCTAACGCGGGACAGGGTATGAGCTATGGCTACACCTTC.

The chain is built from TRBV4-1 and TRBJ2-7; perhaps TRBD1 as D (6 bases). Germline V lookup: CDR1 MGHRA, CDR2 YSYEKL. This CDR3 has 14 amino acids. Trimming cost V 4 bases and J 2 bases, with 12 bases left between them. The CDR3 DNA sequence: TGCGCCAGCAGCCTAACCGGGACAACCTACGAGCAGTACTTC. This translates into CASSLTGTTYEQYF.